The 27 T cell receptor beta chains below come from one sample, sequenced in a study of identifying expanded T cells in peripheral blood. Clones were sequenced by immunoSEQ multiplex PCR, and TCRdb holds only the in-frame ones, with some missing. This table holds approximately 85,000 clones, around four fifths found once. Sequencing input: blood. These receptors were collected from a person aged 18 to 75 in good health.

The chain recombines TRBV7-9 with TRBJ1-2, with a tentative D call TRBD1 (5 bases). V dropped 3 bases and J dropped 4 bases, with 9 bases sitting between them. CDR1 is SEHNR and CDR2 is FQNEAQ in the germline V gene (reference sequence). This CDR3 region has 13 residues. The CDR3 here is CASSLVTGYGYTF. The CDR3, as DNA: TGTGCCAGCAGCTTGGTAACAGGCTATGGCTACACCTTC.

This chain uses TRBV27 with TRBJ2-1; 10 bases fit TRBD1. Per germline, CDR1 MNHEY and CDR2 SMNVEV (reference sequence). V was clipped by 4 bases and J by 8 bases; unmatched bases: 5. The length of the CDR3 is 14 residues. CDR3 amino acids: CASSSDRGRHEQFF. For the CDR3, the DNA is TGTGCCAGCAGTTCCGACAGGGGGCGGCATGAGCAGTTCTTC.

The chain uses TRBV4-3 and TRBJ1-2, with TRBD1 identical over 8 bases. The CDR3 is made up of 13 amino acids. Germline values: CDR1 LGHNA, CDR2 YSLEER. The trim removed 4 bases at V and 8 bases at J, leaving 6 bases unmatched. Written as DNA, the CDR3 is TGCGCCAGCAGCCGGACAGGGTCTGAGGGCTACACCTTC. This encodes CASSRTGSEGYTF.

As concerns this clone: The junction differs from germline at one of its ends, possibly a read error. The CDR3: CASSLGRPYEQYF. The CDR3 DNA sequence: TGTGCTAGCAGCTTAGGACGACCCTACGAGCAGTACTTC. The V and J genes are TRBV7-7 and TRBJ2-7; D remains unclear. Germline V gene data show CDR1 as SSHAT and CDR2 as FNYEAQ (reference sequence). The CDR3 sequence is 13 residues long.

The chain is built from TRBV5-1 and TRBJ2-3; D gene unclear. V was clipped by 0 bases and J by 1 base, with 3 bases between them. CDR1 is SGHRS and CDR2 is YFSETQ in the germline V gene. This CDR3 is built from 13 residues. The DNA for the CDR3 is TGCGCCAGCAGCTTGGACGGCACAGATACGCAGTATTTT. Its translation is CASSLDGTDTQYF.

The chain links TRBV7-2 to TRBJ2-7, with D maybe TRBD1 (6 bases). Germline CDR1 SGHTA, CDR2 FQGNSA. V lost 2 bases and J 13 bases, leaving 21 bases between the germline ends. The CDR3 extends over 14 amino acids. The CDR3 DNA is TGTGCCAGCAGCTTATTGGGGGCAGGGGTAGATCTCTACTTC. Amino acids: CASSLLGAGVDLYF.

In its sample, this clone was seen once. The genes are TRBV2 and TRBJ1-5; 10 bases are a match to TRBD1. After removal of 7 bases from V and 2 bases from J, the junction contained 11 bases not matched to a gene. This CDR3 has 17 residues. CDR1 SNHLY and CDR2 FYNNEI come from the germline V gene. The CDR3 region has the DNA TGTGCCAGCACCGGCGGGACAGGGGTACGGGGCAATCAGCCCCAGCATTTT. Translation: CASTGGTGVRGNQPQHF.

This clone showed up many times. The chain is built from TRBV20-1 and TRBJ1-2, with D perhaps matching TRBD1 (5 bases). The CDR3 covers 11 residues. Trimming removed 3 bases at V and 8 bases at J, with 10 bases between. Per germline, CDR1 DFQATT and CDR2 SNEGSKA (reference sequence). The CDR3 DNA reads TGCAGTGCTAGCCCCGACAGCGGCTACACCTTC. It codes for CSASPDSGYTF.

The rearrangement uses TRBV21-1 and TRBJ2-7; TRBD1 reflects the table's D call only, with no check against the DNA. TRBV21-1 is a listed pseudogene. The CDR3 is 14 amino acids. This CDR3 is CASARDRPSYEQYF. For the CDR3, the DNA is TGTGCCAGCGCCCGGGACAGGCCCTCCTACGAGCAGTACTTC.

The CDR3 coding sequence is TGTGCCAGCAGCCCACCTCTCACAGATACGCAGTATTTT. Translated, it gives CASSPPLTDTQYF. The V and J genes are TRBV6-5 and TRBJ2-3; D is uncertain. Germline CDR1 MNHEY, CDR2 SVGAGI. The length of the CDR3 is 13 residues. Trimming stripped 6 bases from V and 2 bases from J, with 9 bases between.

The rearrangement joins TRBV5-6 to TRBJ1-6; D gene unclear. V gave up 4 bases and J gave up 4 bases, with 15 bases separating them. The CDR3 is 16 amino acids. Germline V gene sequence: CDR1 SGHDT, CDR2 YYEEEE. CDR3 sequence reads: CASSGRARGYNSPLHF. For the CDR3, the DNA is TGTGCCAGCAGCGGAAGGGCCCGGGGATATAATTCACCCCTCCACTTT.

The chain recombines TRBV7-2 with TRBJ2-5; D is uncertain. The J call may be incorrect, as the DNA end agrees better with TRBJ2-7. The germline CDR1 and CDR2 sequences are SGHTA and FQGNSA. The CDR3 is made up of 14 amino acids. Written as DNA, the CDR3 is TGTGCCAGCAGCCCGAACAGCCTTGCCTACGAGCAGTACTTC. This translates into CASSPNSLAYEQYF.

The CDR3 nucleotides are TGCGCCAGCAGAGTAAGCGTTAGCACAGATACGCAGTATTTT. It specifies CASRVSVSTDTQYF. V gene TRBV5-1 combines with J gene TRBJ2-3; the D is unclear. Deletions cut 5 bases from V and 0 bases from J, with 10 bases between. The CDR3 totals 14 residues. The germline gives CDR1 SGHRS, CDR2 YFSETQ.

This chain joins TRBV11-3 and TRBJ2-2; possibly TRBD2 for D (6 bases). Germline V lookup: CDR1 SGHNT, CDR2 YENEEA. The length of the CDR3 is 17 residues. V was trimmed by 1 base and J by 4 bases, leaving 16 bases between them. This CDR3 reads CASSLVGGGRGTGELFF. CDR3 nucleotides: TGTGCCAGCAGCTTAGTGGGTGGAGGGAGAGGCACCGGGGAGCTGTTTTTT.

V and J are TRBV2 and TRBJ1-3; TRBD1 is a possible D gene (5 bases). Trimming left V 1 base short and J 9 bases short, with 13 bases between. The CDR3 is 14 residues long. Germline lookup yields CDR1 SNHLY and CDR2 FYNNEI. For the CDR3, the DNA is TGTGCCAGCAGTGAAGAGGCGGGACCGAGCACCATATATTTT. This gives the protein CASSEEAGPSTIYF.

The chain couples TRBV7-6 to TRBJ1-5; D not resolved. Trimming left V 1 base short and J 4 bases short, with 5 bases between. Germline-derived CDR1 and CDR2 are SGHVS and FNYEAQ. The CDR3 is 13 residues long. CDR3 DNA: TGTGCCAGCAGCTTAGGGGCGAATCAGCCCCAGCATTTT. Translation gives CASSLGANQPQHF.

The V call is TRBV11-2, the J call TRBJ2-3, with 7 bases aligning to TRBD2. CDR1 is SGHAT and CDR2 is FQNNGV in the germline V gene. The CDR3 loop spans 15 amino acids. After removal of 3 bases from V and 3 bases from J, the junction contained 6 bases not matched to a gene. The CDR3 spells CASSLRLADTDTQYF. As DNA, the CDR3 is TGTGCCAGCAGCTTGAGGCTAGCGGATACAGATACGCAGTATTTT.

The rearrangement uses TRBV7-9 and TRBJ2-3; TRBD1 matches 9 bases. Germline V lookup: CDR1 SEHNR, CDR2 FQNEAQ (reference sequence). V was clipped by 5 bases and J by 5 bases; unmatched bases: 5. The CDR3 contains 14 residues. The CDR3 reads CASSNPDRGDTQYF. The CDR3, as DNA: TGTGCCAGCAGCAACCCGGACAGGGGAGATACGCAGTATTTT.

This clone showed up just once. The chain uses TRBV7-6 and TRBJ2-1, with D unresolved. The CDR3 consists of 15 residues. In germline, CDR1 is SGHVS, CDR2 FNYEAQ. V gave up 4 bases and J gave up 4 bases, with 14 bases separating them. CDR3 region: CASSSASGSYNEQFF. CDR3 bases: TGTGCCAGCAGCTCAGCCTCGGGCTCTTACAATGAGCAGTTCTTC. The full variable domain, with the rest looked up from reference TRBV7-6 and TRBJ2-1, is GAGVSQSPRYKVTKRGQDVALRCDPISGHVSLYWYRQALGQGPEFLTYFNYEAQQDKSGLPNDRFSAERPEGSISTLTIQRTEQRDSAMYRCASSSASGSYNEQFFGPGTRLTVL.

The chain recombines TRBV19 with TRBJ1-1, with D uncertain. This CDR3 has 12 amino acids. The V end was cut by 6 bases, the J end by 1 base, with 6 bases between. Looked up from germline, CDR1 is LNHDA and CDR2 is SQIVND (reference sequence). The CDR3 DNA follows: TGTGCCAGTAGAGAAGGGAACACTGAAGCTTTCTTT. It codes for CASREGNTEAFF.

This chain connects TRBV2 to TRBJ1-4, with D perhaps matching TRBD1 (5 bases). CDR1 and CDR2 from the germline V gene are SNHLY and FYNNEI. The CDR3 contains 14 residues. Trimming cost V 7 bases and J 8 bases, with 17 bases left between them. The CDR3 protein is CASTSQGSGEKLFF. DNA for the CDR3: TGTGCCAGCACCAGTCAGGGCTCAGGGGAAAAACTGTTTTTT.

The chain links TRBV29-1 to TRBJ2-3; TRBD2 agrees at 7 bases. This CDR3 region has 13 residues. Germline values: CDR1 SQVTM, CDR2 ANQGSEA. Germline trimming cut 7 bases from V and 0 bases from J; bases unmatched to any gene: 4. The CDR3 reads CSGSGHSTDTQYF. CDR3 in DNA: TGCAGCGGTAGCGGGCACAGCACAGATACGCAGTATTTT.

The CDR3 region has the DNA TGTGCCAGCAGTCGGACTAAGGGGAGCCATGAGCAGTTCTTC. Translating gives CASSRTKGSHEQFF. This chain joins TRBV21-1 and TRBJ2-1; the table's D call TRBD2 went unverified against the DNA. TRBV21-1 is a recognized pseudogene. This CDR3 contains 14 residues.

The genes are TRBV28 and TRBJ2-1; 9 nucleotides line up with TRBD2. Germline-derived CDR1 and CDR2 are MDHEN and SYDVKM. V lost 2 bases and J lost 9; bases outside the gene matches: 11. This CDR3 spans 16 amino acids. The CDR3 coding sequence is TGTGCCAGCAGTTTACCAGCGGGAGGAACTTATAGTGAGCAGTTCTTC. It encodes CASSLPAGGTYSEQFF.

The chain uses TRBV7-6 and TRBJ2-5; D unresolved. CDR3 length: 15 residues. V was clipped by 1 base and J by 2 bases, with 11 bases between them. Looked up from germline, CDR1 is SGHVS and CDR2 is FNYEAQ. The CDR3: CASSLVVAEQETQYF. The CDR3 nucleotides read TGTGCCAGCAGCTTAGTTGTCGCCGAGCAAGAGACCCAGTACTTC.

The J gene is TRBJ2-3, the V gene TRBV4-2; 7 positions agree with TRBD1. Germline CDR1 and CDR2: LGHNA and YNFKEQ. CDR3 length: 14 amino acids. V trimming: 4 bases; J trimming: 3 bases; junction bases outside the gene matches: 4. CDR3 sequence (DNA): TGTGCCAGCAGCCCCCTGACAGGGACAGATACGCAGTATTTT. Translating it yields CASSPLTGTDTQYF.

This clone was seen only once. The CDR3 loop reads CASTTDRGQLTEAFF. The CDR3 DNA follows: TGTGCCAGTACGACTGACAGGGGGCAGTTGACTGAAGCTTTCTTT. The chain is built from TRBV19 and TRBJ1-1; 10 bases map to TRBD1. CDR3 length equals 15 residues. CDR1 is LNHDA, CDR2 SQIVND, per germline (reference sequence). After removal of 7 bases from V and 5 bases from J, the junction contained 10 bases not matched to a gene.